This TCR beta chain was observed in a study of CD8+CD57+ T cells in acquired aplastic anemia. The table lists this clonotype with many counts. The CDR3 loop spans 12 amino acids. Germline CDR1 is SGHTA and CDR2 is FQGNSA. With 2 bases removed from V and 3 bases from J, the gap between germline ends came to 5 bases. Genomic DNA provided the template from which TCR beta VDJ and CDR3 profiles were obtained. TCRdb ran MiXCR on the reads and lists one entry per CDR3 protein. In the table there are some 210,000 distinct CDR3 sequences, over 55% of which are singletons. The rearrangement joins TRBV7-2 to TRBJ2-7, with D possibly TRBD1 on 5 matching bases. This receptor was identified in a human donor in good health. The specimen was sorted CD4+, CD8+, or CD8+CD57+ T cells (not recorded which) from PBMCs. The CDR3 protein is CASSLQGYEQYF. The CDR3 DNA sequence: TGTGCCAGCAGCTTACAGGGCTACGAGCAGTACTTC. The full variable domain, rest sourced from reference TRBV7-2 and TRBJ2-7, is GAGVSQSPSNKVTEKGKDVELRCDPISGHTALYWYRQSLGQGLEFLIYFQGNSAPDKSGLPSDRFSAERTGGSVSTLTIQRTQQEDSAVYLCASSLQGYEQYFGPGTRLTVT.